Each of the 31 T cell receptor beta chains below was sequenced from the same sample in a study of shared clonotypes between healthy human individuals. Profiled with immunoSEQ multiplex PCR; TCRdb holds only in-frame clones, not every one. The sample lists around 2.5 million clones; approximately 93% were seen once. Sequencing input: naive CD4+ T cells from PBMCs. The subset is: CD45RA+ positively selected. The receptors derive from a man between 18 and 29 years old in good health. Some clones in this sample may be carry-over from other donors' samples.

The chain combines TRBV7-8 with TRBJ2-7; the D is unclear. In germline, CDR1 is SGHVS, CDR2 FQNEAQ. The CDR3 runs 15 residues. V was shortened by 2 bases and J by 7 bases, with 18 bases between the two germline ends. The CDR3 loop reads CASSLFGLQVGEQYF. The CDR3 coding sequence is TGTGCCAGCAGCTTATTCGGGTTGCAGGTTGGAGAGCAGTACTTC.

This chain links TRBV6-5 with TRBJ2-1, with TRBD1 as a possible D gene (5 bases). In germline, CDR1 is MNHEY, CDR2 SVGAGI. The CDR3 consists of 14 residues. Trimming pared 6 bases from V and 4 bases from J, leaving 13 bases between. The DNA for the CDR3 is TGTGCCAGCAGAGGTAGGGGCGAGTACAATGAGCAGTTCTTC. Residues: CASRGRGEYNEQFF.

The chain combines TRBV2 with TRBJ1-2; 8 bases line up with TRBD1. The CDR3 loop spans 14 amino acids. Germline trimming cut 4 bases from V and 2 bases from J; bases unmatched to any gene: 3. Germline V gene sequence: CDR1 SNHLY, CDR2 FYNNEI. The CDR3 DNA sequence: TGTGCCAGCAGTGTCACAGGGGGAAACTATGGCTACACCTTC. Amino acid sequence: CASSVTGGNYGYTF. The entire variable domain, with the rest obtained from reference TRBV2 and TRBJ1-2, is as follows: EPEVTQTPSHQVTQMGQEVILRCVPISNHLYFYWYRQILGQKVEFLVSFYNNEISEKSEIFDDQFSVERPDGSNFTLKIRSTKLEDSAMYFCASSVTGGNYGYTFGSGTRLTVV.

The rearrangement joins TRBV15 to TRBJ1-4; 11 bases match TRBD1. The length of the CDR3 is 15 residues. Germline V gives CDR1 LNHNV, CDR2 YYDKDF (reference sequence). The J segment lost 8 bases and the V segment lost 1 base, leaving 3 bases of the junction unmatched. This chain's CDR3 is CATSRGDRGREKLFF. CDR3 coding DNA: TGTGCCACCAGCAGAGGGGACAGGGGGAGGGAAAAACTGTTTTTT.

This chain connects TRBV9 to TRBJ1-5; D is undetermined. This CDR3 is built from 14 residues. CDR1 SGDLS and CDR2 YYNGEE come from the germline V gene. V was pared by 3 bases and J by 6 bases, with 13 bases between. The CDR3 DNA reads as TGTGCCAGCAGCGAACCCACGGGCCTTCAGCCCCAGCATTTT. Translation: CASSEPTGLQPQHF.

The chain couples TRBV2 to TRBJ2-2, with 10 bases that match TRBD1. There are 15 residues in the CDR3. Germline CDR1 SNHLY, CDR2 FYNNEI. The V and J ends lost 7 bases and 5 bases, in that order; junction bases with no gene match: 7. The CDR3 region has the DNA TGTGCCAGCATCCGGACAGGGGGGTGGACCGGGGAGCTGTTTTTT. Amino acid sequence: CASIRTGGWTGELFF.

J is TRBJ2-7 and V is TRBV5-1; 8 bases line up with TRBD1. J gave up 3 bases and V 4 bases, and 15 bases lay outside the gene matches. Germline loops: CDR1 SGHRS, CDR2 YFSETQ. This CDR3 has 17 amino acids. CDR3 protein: CASSLHYSGGENYEQYF. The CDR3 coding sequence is TGCGCCAGCAGCCTACACTACTCAGGGGGCGAAAACTACGAGCAGTACTTC.

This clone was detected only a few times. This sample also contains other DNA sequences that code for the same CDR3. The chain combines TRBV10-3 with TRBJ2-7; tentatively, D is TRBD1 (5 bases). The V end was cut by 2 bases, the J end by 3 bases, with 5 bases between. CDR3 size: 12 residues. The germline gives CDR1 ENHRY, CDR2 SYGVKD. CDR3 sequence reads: CAISERGYEQYF. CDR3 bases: TGTGCCATCAGTGAGAGGGGCTACGAGCAGTACTTC.

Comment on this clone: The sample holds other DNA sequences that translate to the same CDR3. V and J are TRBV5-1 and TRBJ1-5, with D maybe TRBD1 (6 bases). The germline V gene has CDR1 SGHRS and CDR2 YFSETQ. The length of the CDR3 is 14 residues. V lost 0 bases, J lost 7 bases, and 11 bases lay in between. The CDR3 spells CASSLGGRDQPQHF. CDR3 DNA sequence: TGCGCCAGCAGCTTGGGGGGGCGAGACCAGCCCCAGCATTTT.

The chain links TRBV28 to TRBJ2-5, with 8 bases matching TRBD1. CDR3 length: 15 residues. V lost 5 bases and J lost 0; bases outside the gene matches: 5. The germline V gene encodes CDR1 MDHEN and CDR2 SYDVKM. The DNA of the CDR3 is TGTGCCAGCAGTCCGGGACAGGTCAACCAAGAGACCCAGTACTTC. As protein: CASSPGQVNQETQYF.

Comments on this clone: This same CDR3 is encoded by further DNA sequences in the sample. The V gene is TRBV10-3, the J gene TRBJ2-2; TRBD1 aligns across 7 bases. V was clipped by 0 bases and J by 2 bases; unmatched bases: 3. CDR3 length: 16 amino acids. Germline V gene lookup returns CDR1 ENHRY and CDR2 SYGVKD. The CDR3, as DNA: TGTGCCATCAGTGAGTCGGGGACAGCTAACACCGGGGAGCTGTTTTTT. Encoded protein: CAISESGTANTGELFF.

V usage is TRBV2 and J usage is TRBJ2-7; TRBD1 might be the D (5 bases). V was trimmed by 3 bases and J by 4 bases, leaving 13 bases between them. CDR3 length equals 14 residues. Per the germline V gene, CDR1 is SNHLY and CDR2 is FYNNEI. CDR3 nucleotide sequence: TGTGCCAGCAGTGATCAGGGTTACGGGTACGAGCAGTACTTC. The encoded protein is CASSDQGYGYEQYF.

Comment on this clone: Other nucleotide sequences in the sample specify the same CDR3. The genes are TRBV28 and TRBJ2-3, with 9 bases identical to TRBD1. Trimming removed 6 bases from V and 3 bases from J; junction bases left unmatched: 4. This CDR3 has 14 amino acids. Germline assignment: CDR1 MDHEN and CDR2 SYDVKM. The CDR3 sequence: CASRSTGGTDTQYF. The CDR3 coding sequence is TGTGCCAGCAGGTCGACAGGGGGGACAGATACGCAGTATTTT.

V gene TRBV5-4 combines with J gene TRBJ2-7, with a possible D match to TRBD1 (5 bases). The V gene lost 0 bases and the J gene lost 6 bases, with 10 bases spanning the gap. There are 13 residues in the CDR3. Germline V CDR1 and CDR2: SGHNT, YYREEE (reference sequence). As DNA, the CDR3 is TGTGCCAGCAGCTTGGACAGACAGCGCGAGCAGTACTTC. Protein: CASSLDRQREQYF.

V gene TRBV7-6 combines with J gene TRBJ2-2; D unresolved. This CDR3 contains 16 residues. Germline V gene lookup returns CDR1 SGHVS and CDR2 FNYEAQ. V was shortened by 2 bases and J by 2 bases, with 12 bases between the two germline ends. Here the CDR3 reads CASSLFYTNNTGELFF. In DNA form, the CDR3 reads TGTGCCAGCAGCTTATTCTATACCAATAACACCGGGGAGCTGTTTTTT.

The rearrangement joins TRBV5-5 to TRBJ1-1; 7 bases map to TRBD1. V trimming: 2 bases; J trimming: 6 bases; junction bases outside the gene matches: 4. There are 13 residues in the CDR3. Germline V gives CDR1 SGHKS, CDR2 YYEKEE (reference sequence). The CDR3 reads CASSFDRASEAFF. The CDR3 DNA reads TGTGCCAGCAGCTTCGACAGGGCGTCTGAAGCTTTCTTT.

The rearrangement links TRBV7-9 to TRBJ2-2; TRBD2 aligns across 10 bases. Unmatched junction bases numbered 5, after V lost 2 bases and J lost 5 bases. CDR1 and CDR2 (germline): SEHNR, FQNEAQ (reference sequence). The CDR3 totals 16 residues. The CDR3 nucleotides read TGTGCCAGCAGCTTAAGGCTAGCGGGAGTTACCGGGGAGCTGTTTTTT. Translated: CASSLRLAGVTGELFF.

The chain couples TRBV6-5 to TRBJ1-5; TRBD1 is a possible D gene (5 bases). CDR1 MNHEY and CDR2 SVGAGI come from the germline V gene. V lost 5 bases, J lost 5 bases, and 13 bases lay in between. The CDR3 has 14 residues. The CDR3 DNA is TGTGCCAGCAGTCAATCTACAGGAGATCAGCCCCAGCATTTT. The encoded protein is CASSQSTGDQPQHF.

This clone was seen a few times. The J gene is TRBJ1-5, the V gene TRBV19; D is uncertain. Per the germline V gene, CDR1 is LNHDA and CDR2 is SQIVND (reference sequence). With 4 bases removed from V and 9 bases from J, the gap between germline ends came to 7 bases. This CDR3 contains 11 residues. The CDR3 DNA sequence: TGTGCCAGTAGTAGGCTAGGGCCCCAGCATTTT. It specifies CASSRLGPQHF.

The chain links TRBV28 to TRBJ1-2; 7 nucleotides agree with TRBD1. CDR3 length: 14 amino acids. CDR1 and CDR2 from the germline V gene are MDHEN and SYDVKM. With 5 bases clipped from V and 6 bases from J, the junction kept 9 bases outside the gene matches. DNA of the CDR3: TGTGCCAGCAGTGCAGGACAGGCTTCCCATGGCTACACCTTC. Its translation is CASSAGQASHGYTF.

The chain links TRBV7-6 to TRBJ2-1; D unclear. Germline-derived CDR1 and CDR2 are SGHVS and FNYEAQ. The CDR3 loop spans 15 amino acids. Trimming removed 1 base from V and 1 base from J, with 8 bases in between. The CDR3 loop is CASSLGGYSYNEQFF. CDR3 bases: TGTGCCAGCAGCTTAGGCGGATATTCCTACAATGAGCAGTTCTTC.

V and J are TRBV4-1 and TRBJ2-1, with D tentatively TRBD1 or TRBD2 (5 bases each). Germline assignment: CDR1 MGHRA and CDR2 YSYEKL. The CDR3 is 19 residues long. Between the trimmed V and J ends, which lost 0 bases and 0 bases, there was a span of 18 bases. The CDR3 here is CASSQDHRAGRSSYNEQFF. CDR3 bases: TGCGCCAGCAGCCAAGATCATAGGGCAGGGAGAAGCTCCTACAATGAGCAGTTCTTC.

CDR3 amino acids: CASSPETGVQNTIYF. In DNA form, the CDR3 reads TGTGCCAGCTCACCAGAGACAGGAGTTCAGAACACCATATATTTT. This rearrangement joins TRBV18 to TRBJ1-3; the D gene is possibly TRBD1 (6 bases). Germline CDR1 is KGHSH and CDR2 is LQKENI. CDR3 size: 15 residues. Trimming shortened V by 2 bases and J by 7 bases, and 15 bases separated the two germline ends.

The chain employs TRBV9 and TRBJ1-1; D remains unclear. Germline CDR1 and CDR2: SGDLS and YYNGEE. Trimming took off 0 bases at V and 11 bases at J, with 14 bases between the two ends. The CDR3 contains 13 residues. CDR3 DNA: TGTGCCAGCAGCGTAGCTATCGGAGGTTGGGCTTTCTTT. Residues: CASSVAIGGWAFF. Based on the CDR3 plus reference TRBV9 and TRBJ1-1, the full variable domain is DSGVTQTPKHLITATGQRVTLRCSPRSGDLSVYWYQQSLDQGLQFLIQYYNGEERAKGNILERFSAQQFPDLHSELNLSSLELGDSALYFCASSVAIGGWAFFGQGTRLTVV.

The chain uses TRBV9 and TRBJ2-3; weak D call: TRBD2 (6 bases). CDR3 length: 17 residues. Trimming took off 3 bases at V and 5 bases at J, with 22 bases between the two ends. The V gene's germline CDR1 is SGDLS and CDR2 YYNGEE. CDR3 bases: TGTGCCAGCAGCGCGGCGGAGGGCAAAGCCTATGTAGATACGCAGTATTTT. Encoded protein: CASSAAEGKAYVDTQYF. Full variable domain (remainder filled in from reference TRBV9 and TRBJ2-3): DSGVTQTPKHLITATGQRVTLRCSPRSGDLSVYWYQQSLDQGLQFLIQYYNGEERAKGNILERFSAQQFPDLHSELNLSSLELGDSALYFCASSAAEGKAYVDTQYFGPGTRLTVL.

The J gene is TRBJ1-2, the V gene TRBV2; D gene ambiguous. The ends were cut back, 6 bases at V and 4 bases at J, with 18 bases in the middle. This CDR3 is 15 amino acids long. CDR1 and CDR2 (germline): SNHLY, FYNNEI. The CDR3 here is CASSDFSEVSYGYTF. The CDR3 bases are TGTGCCAGCAGCGACTTCTCGGAGGTTTCCTATGGCTACACCTTC.

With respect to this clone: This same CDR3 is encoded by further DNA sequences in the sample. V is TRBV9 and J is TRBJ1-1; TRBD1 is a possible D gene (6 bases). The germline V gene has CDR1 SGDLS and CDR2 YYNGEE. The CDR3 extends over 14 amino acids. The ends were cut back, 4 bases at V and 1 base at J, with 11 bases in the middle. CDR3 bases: TGTGCCAGCAGCCCCACAGGGTCGAACACTGAAGCTTTCTTT. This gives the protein CASSPTGSNTEAFF.

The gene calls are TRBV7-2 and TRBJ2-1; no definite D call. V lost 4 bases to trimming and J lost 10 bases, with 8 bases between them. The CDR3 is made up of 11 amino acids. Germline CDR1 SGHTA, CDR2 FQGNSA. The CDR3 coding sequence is TGTGCCAGCAGCTCAACCTCAGAGCAGTTCTTC. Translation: CASSSTSEQFF.

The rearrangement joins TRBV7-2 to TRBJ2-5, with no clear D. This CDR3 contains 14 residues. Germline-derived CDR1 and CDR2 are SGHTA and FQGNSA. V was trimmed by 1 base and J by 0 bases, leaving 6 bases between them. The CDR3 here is CASSLGAYQETQYF. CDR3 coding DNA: TGTGCCAGCAGCTTAGGGGCGTACCAAGAGACCCAGTACTTC.

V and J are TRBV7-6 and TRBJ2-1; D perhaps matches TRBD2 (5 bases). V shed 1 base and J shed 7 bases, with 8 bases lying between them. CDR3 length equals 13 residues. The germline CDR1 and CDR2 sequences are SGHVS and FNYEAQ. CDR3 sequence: CASSLVTGNEQFF. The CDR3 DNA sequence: TGTGCCAGCAGCTTAGTTACGGGGAATGAGCAGTTCTTC.

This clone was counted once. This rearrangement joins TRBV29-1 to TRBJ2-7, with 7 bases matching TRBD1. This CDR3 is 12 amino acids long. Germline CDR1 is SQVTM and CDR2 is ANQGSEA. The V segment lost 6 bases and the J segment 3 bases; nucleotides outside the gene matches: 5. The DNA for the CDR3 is TGCAGCGTCGCACAGGGGTACTACGAGCAGTACTTC. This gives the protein CSVAQGYYEQYF.